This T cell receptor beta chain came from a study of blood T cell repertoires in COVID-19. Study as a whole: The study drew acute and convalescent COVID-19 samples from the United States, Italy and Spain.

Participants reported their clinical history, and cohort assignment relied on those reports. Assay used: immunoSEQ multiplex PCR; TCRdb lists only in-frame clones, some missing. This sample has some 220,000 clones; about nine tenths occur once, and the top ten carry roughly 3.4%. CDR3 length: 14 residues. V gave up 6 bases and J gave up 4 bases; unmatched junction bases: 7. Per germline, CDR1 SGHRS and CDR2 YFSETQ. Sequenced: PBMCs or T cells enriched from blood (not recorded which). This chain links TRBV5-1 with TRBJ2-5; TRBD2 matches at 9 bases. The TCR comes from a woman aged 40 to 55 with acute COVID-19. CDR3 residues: CASKVQRGAETQYF. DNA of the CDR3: TGCGCCAGCAAGGTCCAGCGGGGGGCAGAGACCCAGTACTTC.